This T cell receptor (beta chain) was found in a study of T-cell memory formation after mild COVID-19. MiXCR, run by TCRdb on the 5' RACE reads, gives a single entry per CDR3 protein. This sample has just under 550,000 distinct CDR3 sequences, with around 21% found just once. V gave up 0 bases and J gave up 5 bases, with 14 bases separating them. Germline CDR1 SGHRS, CDR2 YFSETQ. The CDR3 length is 15 residues. Sequenced input: PBMCs or a T cell subset sorted from them (not recorded which). This chain connects TRBV5-1 to TRBJ2-5; no clear D gene. The source of this sequence is an adult woman who had mild COVID-19 (a few samples of this study predate the infection). Cell type and time point are not known. The CDR3 region is CASSLDKGSQETQYF. The CDR3 nucleotides read TGCGCCAGCAGCTTGGATAAAGGTTCACAGGAGACCCAGTACTTC.